The TCR beta chain under discussion was sequenced for a study of OX40 agonist ivuxolimab in advanced cancers. Study overall: An anti-OX40 (CD134) antibody with agonistic activity, ivuxolimab, was administered to patients. Ivuxolimab doses were 0.01, 0.1, 0.3, 1.5, 3 or 10 mg/kg every 2 weeks.

In germline, CDR1 is SGHTA, CDR2 FQGTGA. This CDR3 has 17 amino acids. The V and J ends lost 5 bases and 2 bases, in that order; junction bases with no gene match: 12. Assay used: immunoSEQ multiplex PCR; TCRdb lists only in-frame clones, some missing. The sample carries 70,000 or so clones, around 90% recorded once. The V call is TRBV7-3, the J call TRBJ2-3; 8 bases match TRBD2. The sequencing here drew on CD4+ or CD8+ T cells sorted from blood, taken in a trial of the OX40 agonist ivuxolimab. This TCR derives from an adult with an advanced solid tumor such as melanoma, head and neck, liver or kidney cancer. DNA of the CDR3: TGTGCCAGCAGCCCCCGGGGAATAGCGGGATCCACAGATACGCAGTATTTT. This translates into CASSPRGIAGSTDTQYF. The variable domain in full, completed from reference TRBV7-3 and TRBJ2-3, reads GAGVSQTPSNKVTEKGKYVELRCDPISGHTALYWYRQSLGQGPEFLIYFQGTGAADDSGLPNDRFFAVRPEGSVSTLKIQRTERGDSAVYLCASSPRGIAGSTDTQYFGPGTRLTVL.